Given below is one T cell receptor (beta chain) in context. As handled by the study authors: Reference gene primers were amplified, and this amplification served to estimate nucleated cell counts. Method: immunoSEQ multiplex PCR; TCRdb's copy keeps in-frame clones and lacks some. The D gene and trimming were derived from the DNA, and the V and J assignments and clone size from that table. Found here are about 300,000 clones, 70% to 90% of them singletons; the top ten hold roughly 6.9%. The sample comes from a study of blood T cell repertoires in COVID-19. Overall study context: Some COVID-19 samples were acute and others convalescent; all came from the United States, Italy and Spain. T cells, B-cell-depleted T cells, or PBMCs supplied cDNA or gDNA.

The CDR3 spans 14 residues. V dropped 4 bases and J dropped 5 bases, with 12 bases sitting between them. Germline V gene data show CDR1 as LGHDT and CDR2 as YNNKEL (reference sequence). This rearrangement joins TRBV3-1 (or the pseudogene TRBV3-2) to TRBJ1-5, with D possibly TRBD1 on 6 matching bases. The TCR was taken from a woman aged 30 to 39 who had recovered from COVID-19. The sequencing input was peripheral blood. The CDR3 sequence: CASSLGGAYQPQHF. As DNA, the CDR3 is TGTGCCAGCAGCCTTGGGGGGGCCTATCAGCCCCAGCATTTT.